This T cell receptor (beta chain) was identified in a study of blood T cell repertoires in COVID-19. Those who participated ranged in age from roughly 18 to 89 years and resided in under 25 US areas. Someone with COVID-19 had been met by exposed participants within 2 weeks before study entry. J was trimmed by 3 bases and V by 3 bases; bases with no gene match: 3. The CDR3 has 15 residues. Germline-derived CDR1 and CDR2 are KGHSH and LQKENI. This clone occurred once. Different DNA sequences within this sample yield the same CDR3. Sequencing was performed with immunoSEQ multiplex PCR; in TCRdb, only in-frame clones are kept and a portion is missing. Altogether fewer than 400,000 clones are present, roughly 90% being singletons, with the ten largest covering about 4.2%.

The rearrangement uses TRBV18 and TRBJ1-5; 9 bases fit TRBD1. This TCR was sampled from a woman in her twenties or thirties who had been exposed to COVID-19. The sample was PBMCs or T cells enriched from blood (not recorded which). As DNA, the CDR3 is TGTGCCAGCTCACCCGGGACAGGGAACAATCAGCCCCAGCATTTT. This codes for CASSPGTGNNQPQHF.